A single sample gave rise to the 9 T cell receptor beta chains below, sequenced in a study of blood T cell repertoires in COVID-19. Some clones are missing from TCRdb's copy, which holds only in-frame ones; the method was immunoSEQ multiplex PCR. The profile shows some 220,000 clones, 88% of them singletons. Sequencing was done on a sample of PBMCs or T cells enriched from blood (not recorded which). The receptors stem from a woman in her 30s who had recovered from COVID-19.

The chain has TRBV9 and TRBJ2-3, with D maybe TRBD1 (5 bases). CDR3 length: 13 residues. Germline V gene sequence: CDR1 SGDLS, CDR2 YYNGEE. The germline V and J ends were trimmed by 2 bases and 6 bases, with 10 bases remaining between them. CDR3 region: CASSVGKGDTQYF. In nucleotides, the CDR3 is TGTGCCAGCAGCGTTGGCAAGGGGGATACGCAGTATTTT.

The chain recombines TRBV15 with TRBJ2-3; TRBD1 matches at 10 bases. The CDR3 totals 15 residues. CDR1 and CDR2 (germline): LNHNV, YYDKDF (reference sequence). Trimming took 5 bases from V and 5 from J; bases not matched to a gene: 7. The chain's CDR3 is CATSGRDRGRDTQYF. The CDR3, as DNA: TGTGCCACCAGCGGTAGGGACAGGGGCAGAGATACGCAGTATTTT.

The J gene is TRBJ2-7, the V gene TRBV7-9; D might be TRBD1 (6 bases). Germline V lookup: CDR1 SEHNR, CDR2 FQNEAQ (reference sequence). CDR3 length: 15 amino acids. Trimming shortened V by 6 bases and J by 1 base, and 16 bases separated the two germline ends. The CDR3 sequence is CASRSPGQGSYEQYF. CDR3 nucleotides: TGTGCCAGCAGATCGCCGGGACAAGGGTCCTACGAGCAGTACTTC.

The chain is built from TRBV29-1 and TRBJ1-1; perhaps TRBD1 as D (6 bases). Germline CDR1 SQVTM, CDR2 ANQGSEA. Deletions cut 4 bases from V and 7 bases from J, with 19 bases between. This CDR3 contains 14 residues. The DNA of the CDR3 is TGCAGCGTTGTGGCTGCAGGTGTAGGGGGTGAAGCTTTCTTT. This encodes CSVVAAGVGGEAFF. The variable domain in full, with the rest retrieved from reference TRBV29-1 and TRBJ1-1, is SAVISQKPSRDICQRGTSLTIQCQVDSQVTMMFWYRQQPGQSLTLIATANQGSEATYESGFVIDKFPISRPNLTFSTLTVSNMSPEDSSIYLCSVVAAGVGGEAFFGQGTRLTVV.

The chain joins TRBV6-6 to TRBJ1-1; D gene uncertain. Per the germline V gene, CDR1 is MNHNY and CDR2 is SVGAGI (reference sequence). This CDR3 has 14 residues. The V end was cut by 6 bases, the J end by 1 base, with 12 bases between. DNA of the CDR3: TGTGCCAGCAGGGCAGCCAGACAGAACACTGAAGCTTTCTTT. Translated, it gives CASRAARQNTEAFF.

This clone was counted a single time. The chain links TRBV6-5 to TRBJ2-2, with D perhaps TRBD1 (5 bases). The CDR3 is 13 residues long. Germline V CDR1 and CDR2: MNHEY, SVGAGI. V dropped 6 bases and J dropped 6 bases, with 11 bases sitting between them. Here the CDR3 reads CASRLREAGELFF. CDR3 nucleotides: TGTGCCAGCAGACTCAGGGAAGCCGGGGAGCTGTTTTTT.

The gene calls are TRBV19 and TRBJ2-3; weak D call: TRBD1 (6 bases). The V end lost 6 bases, the J end lost 0 bases, and 10 bases lay between the germline ends. Germline CDR1 reads LNHDA; CDR2 reads SQIVND (reference sequence). The CDR3 extends over 14 amino acids. The DNA of the CDR3 is TGTGCCAGTAGCGGACAGATTAGCACAGATACGCAGTATTTT. It encodes CASSGQISTDTQYF.

The chain combines TRBV9 with TRBJ1-5; D unclear. The ends were cut back, 0 bases at V and 4 bases at J, with 8 bases in the middle. Germline V gene sequence: CDR1 SGDLS, CDR2 YYNGEE. This CDR3 is 14 amino acids long. The CDR3 spells CASSVGADNQPQHF. CDR3 nucleotide sequence: TGTGCCAGCAGCGTAGGGGCAGATAATCAGCCCCAGCATTTT.

V and J are TRBV14 and TRBJ1-2; 8 bases align to TRBD1. Trimming removed 6 bases from V and 5 bases from J; junction bases left unmatched: 5. The germline V gene has CDR1 SGHDN and CDR2 FVKESK. The CDR3 has 13 residues. In DNA form, the CDR3 reads TGTGCCAGCAGGCGCGACAGGGGTTATGGCTACACCTTC. Amino acids: CASRRDRGYGYTF.